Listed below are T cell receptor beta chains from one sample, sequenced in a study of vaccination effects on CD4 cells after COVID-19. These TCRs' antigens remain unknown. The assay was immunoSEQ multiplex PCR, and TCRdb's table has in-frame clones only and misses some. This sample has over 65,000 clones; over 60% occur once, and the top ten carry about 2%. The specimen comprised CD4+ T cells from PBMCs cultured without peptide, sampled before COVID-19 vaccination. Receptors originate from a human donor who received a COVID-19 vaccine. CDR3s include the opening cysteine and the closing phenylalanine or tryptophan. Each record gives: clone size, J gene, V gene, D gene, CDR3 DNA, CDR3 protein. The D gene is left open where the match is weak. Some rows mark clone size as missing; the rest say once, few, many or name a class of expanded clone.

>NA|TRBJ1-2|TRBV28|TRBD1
TGTGCCAGCAGCCTGGACAGGGAGGATGGCTACACCTTC
CASSLDREDGYTF
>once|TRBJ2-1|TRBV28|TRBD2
TGTGCCAGCACCTCTGCCGGGACTAGTCTTATTGAGCAGTTCTTC
CASTSAGTSLIEQFF
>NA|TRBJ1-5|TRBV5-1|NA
TGCGCCAGCAGCCCGTCGATAGGAGATCAGCCCCAGCATTTT
CASSPSIGDQPQHF
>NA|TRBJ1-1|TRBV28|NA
TGTGCCAGCAGTTTCGACAAATACACTGAAGCTTTCTTT
CASSFDKYTEAFF
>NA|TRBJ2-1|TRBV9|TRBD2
TGTGCCAGCAGCGCAGGTGGGGGGGCCTACAATGAGCAGTTCTTC
CASSAGGGAYNEQFF
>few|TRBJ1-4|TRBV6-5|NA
TGTGCCACCCGCAATGAAAAACTGTTTTTT
CATRNEKLFF
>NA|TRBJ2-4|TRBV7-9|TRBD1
TGTGCCAGCCGAGCCGGGACAGGGGCCCCCGGCATTCAGTACTTC
CASRAGTGAPGIQYF
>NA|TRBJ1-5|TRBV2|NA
TGTGCCAGCAAGGACGGAGAGAATCAGCCCCAGCATTTT
CASKDGENQPQHF
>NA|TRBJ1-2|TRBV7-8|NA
TGTGCCAGCAGCTTAGGGGAAACCACCAATGGCTACACCTTC
CASSLGETTNGYTF
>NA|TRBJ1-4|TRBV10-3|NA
TGTGCCATCAGTGAGTCGAACCGCGGTGAAAAACTGTTTTTT
CAISESNRGEKLFF
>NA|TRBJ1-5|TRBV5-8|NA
TGTGCCAGCAGCCCCGGGGGCGGGATCTTTAGCAATCAGCCCCAGCATTTT
CASSPGGGIFSNQPQHF
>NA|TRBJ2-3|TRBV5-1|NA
TGCGCCAGCATCAGGGACACTAGCACAGATACGCAGTATTTT
CASIRDTSTDTQYF
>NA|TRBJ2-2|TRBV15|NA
TGTGCCACCAGCAGAGATCCGGGGGCCTCCACCGGGGAGCTGTTTTTT
CATSRDPGASTGELFF
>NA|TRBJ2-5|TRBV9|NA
TGTGCCAGCAGCGTACGCCTCCAAGAGACCCAGTACTTC
CASSVRLQETQYF
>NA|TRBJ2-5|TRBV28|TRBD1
TGTGCCAGCAGTTTACCTGGGACAGCAGAGACCCAGTACTTC
CASSLPGTAETQYF
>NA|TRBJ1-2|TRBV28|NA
TGTGCCAGCAGTCCCGGGGGCAGGGTAAATGGCTACACCTTC
CASSPGGRVNGYTF
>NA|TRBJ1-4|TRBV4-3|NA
TGCGCCAGCAGCCAAGATCCGGGGGTTTCTAATGAAAAACTGTTTTTT
CASSQDPGVSNEKLFF
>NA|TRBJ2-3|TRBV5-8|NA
TGTGCCAGCCCTTCGGTCGGGCAGGTGGGCACAGATACGCAGTATTTT
CASPSVGQVGTDTQYF
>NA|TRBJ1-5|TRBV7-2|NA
TGTGCCAGCAGCTTAGGACCCTCCTACCAGCCCCAGCATTTT
CASSLGPSYQPQHF
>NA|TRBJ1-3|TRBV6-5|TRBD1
TGTGCCAGCAGTTACTCGACAGGGCAAGGAAACACCATATATTTT
CASSYSTGQGNTIYF
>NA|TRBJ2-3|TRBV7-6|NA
TGTGCCAGCAGCTTAGGGAGTTTCATGACAGATACGCAGTATTTT
CASSLGSFMTDTQYF
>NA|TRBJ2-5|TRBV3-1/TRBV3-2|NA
TGTGCCAGCAGCCAATCAGAGACCCAGTACTTC
CASSQSETQYF
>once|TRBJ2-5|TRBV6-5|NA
TGTGCCAGCAGTTACACGGGGTCGAGAAAGACCCAGTACTTC
CASSYTGSRKTQYF
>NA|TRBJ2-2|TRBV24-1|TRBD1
TGTGCCACCAGTGATCCGCGACAGGGGGCCACCGGGGAGCTGTTTTTT
CATSDPRQGATGELFF
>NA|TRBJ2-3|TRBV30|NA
TGTGCCTGGATCTCCCAGGGACCCCTCACAGATACGCAGTATTTT
CAWISQGPLTDTQYF
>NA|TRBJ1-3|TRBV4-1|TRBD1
TGCGCCAGCAGCCAGGAAAGACCGGGACAGGGCGTAAACACCATATATTTT
CASSQERPGQGVNTIYF
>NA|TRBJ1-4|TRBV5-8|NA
TGTGCCAGCAGTAGTCACGAGGCGACTAATGAAAAACTGTTTTTT
CASSSHEATNEKLFF
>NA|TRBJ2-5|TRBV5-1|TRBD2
TGCGCCAGCAGCTTGCTAGCGGGGAGTCAAGAGACCCAGTACTTC
CASSLLAGSQETQYF
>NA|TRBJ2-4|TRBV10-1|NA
TGCGCCAGCAGTCCTTTCAGGAGGGACATTCAGTACTTC
CASSPFRRDIQYF
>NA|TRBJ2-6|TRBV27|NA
TGTGCCAGCAGTTTACTTCCAACCTTCTCTGGGGCCAACGTCCTGACTTTC
CASSLLPTFSGANVLTF
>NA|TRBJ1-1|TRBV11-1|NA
TGTGCCAGCAGCTTATTGGGGGCGCGTGAAGCTTTCTTT
CASSLLGAREAFF
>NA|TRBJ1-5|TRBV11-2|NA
TGTGCCAGCAGCCCGCGGGGGTTAGATCAGCCCCAGCATTTT
CASSPRGLDQPQHF
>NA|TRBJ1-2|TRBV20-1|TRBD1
TGCAGTGCCTACAGGGGAGGCTACACCTTC
CSAYRGGYTF
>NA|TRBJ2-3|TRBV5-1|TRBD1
TGCGCCAGCAGCCTCCTACCCAGGGGGCAGGCAGATACGCAGTATTTT
CASSLLPRGQADTQYF
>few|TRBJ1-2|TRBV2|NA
TGTGCCAGCAGTGATGGTCACTCGAACTATGGCTACACCTTC
CASSDGHSNYGYTF
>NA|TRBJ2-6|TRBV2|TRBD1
TGTGCCAGCATTCTCGGAGGGACAGGGGGGACTGGGGCCAACGTCCTGACTTTC
CASILGGTGGTGANVLTF
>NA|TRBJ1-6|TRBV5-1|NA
TGCGCCAGCAGCTTGTCAGGGTGGGAGAATTCACCCCTCCACTTT
CASSLSGWENSPLHF
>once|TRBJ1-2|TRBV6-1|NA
TGTGCCAGCAGTGATCGAGGAGTCTATGGCTACACCTTC
CASSDRGVYGYTF
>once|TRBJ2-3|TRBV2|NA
TGTGCCAGCAGTAGGGACCGATACACAGATACGCAGTATTTT
CASSRDRYTDTQYF
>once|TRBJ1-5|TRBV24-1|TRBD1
TGTGCCACCAGTCGGCAGGGGGGCGGTCAGCCCCAGCATTTT
CATSRQGGGQPQHF
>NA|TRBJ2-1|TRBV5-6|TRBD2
TGTGCCAGCAGCTTGGGAACTAGCGATGAGCAGTTCTTC
CASSLGTSDEQFF
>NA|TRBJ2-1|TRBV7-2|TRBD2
TGTGCCAGCAGCTTTCGGGGGGACTCCTACAATGAGCAGTTCTTC
CASSFRGDSYNEQFF
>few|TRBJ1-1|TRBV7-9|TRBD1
TGTGCCAGCAGCTTTCTGCAGGGGGCAGGCACTGAAGCTTTCTTT
CASSFLQGAGTEAFF
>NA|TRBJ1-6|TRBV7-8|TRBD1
TGTGCCAGCAGCTTAGCGGACAGGGCGGGGACGCCCCTCCACTTT
CASSLADRAGTPLHF
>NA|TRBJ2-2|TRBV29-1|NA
TGCAGCGTTGAAGATCTTCTCGGGGAGCTGTTTTTT
CSVEDLLGELFF
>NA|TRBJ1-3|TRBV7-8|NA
TGTGCCAGCAGCTTAGCAGGGAGCTCTGGAAACACCATATATTTT
CASSLAGSSGNTIYF
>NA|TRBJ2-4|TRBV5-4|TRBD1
TGTGCCAGCAGCCGGGCAGGACAGGGGTCATTAATTCAGTACTTC
CASSRAGQGSLIQYF
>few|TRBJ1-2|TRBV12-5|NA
TGTGCTAGTGGTTTGAGCGTCCTGAACTATGGCTACACCTTC
CASGLSVLNYGYTF
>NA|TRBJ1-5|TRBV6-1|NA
TGTGCCAGCAGTGAAGTCCCCGCGGGCAATCAGCCCCAGCATTTT
CASSEVPAGNQPQHF
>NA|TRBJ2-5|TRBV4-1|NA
TGCGCCAGCAGCCAAATAGGGGTACAAGAGACCCAGTACTTC
CASSQIGVQETQYF
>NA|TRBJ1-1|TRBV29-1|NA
TGCAGCGTTGAAGATCGATGGGGTTCTGAAGCTTTCTTT
CSVEDRWGSEAFF
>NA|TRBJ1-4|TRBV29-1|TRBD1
TGCAGCGTCGGACAGGTAGATGAAAAACTGTTTTTT
CSVGQVDEKLFF